The 27 T cell receptor beta chains presented below share a single source sample, sequenced in a study of tumor-infiltrating lymphocytes in localized non-small cell lung cancer (dated by TCRdb to the early 2020s). Library preparation used the immunoSEQ multiplex PCR assay. In TCRdb, the immuneACCESS table is reduced to in-frame sequences with V and J assigned. These tables do not hold every clone; where another copy was compared, an unresolved V gene accounts for under half, and the others remain unexplained. The sample table contains 13,000 or so clones; only one count was recorded for around 74% of them. The ten largest make up 14% of the sample. Sequencing was performed on uninvolved lung tissue not adjacent to the tumor. These receptors all stem from a human donor with non-small cell lung cancer.

V usage is TRBV7-3 and J usage is TRBJ2-2; perhaps D is TRBD1 or TRBD2 (7 bases each). Germline assignment: CDR1 SGHTA and CDR2 FQGTGA. The CDR3 length is 15 residues. Trimming left V 6 bases short and J 4 bases short, with 15 bases between. The CDR3 DNA reads as TGTGCCAGCAGGGCCCAGGGGGGGGGCACCGGGGAGCTGTTTTTT. Translated, it gives CASRAQGGGTGELFF.

Relative to its sample, this clone is medium-sized (0.01 to 0.1%). The rearrangement joins TRBV10-3 to TRBJ2-1, with no clear D. Germline CDR1 is ENHRY and CDR2 is SYGVKD. The CDR3 length is 11 residues. V was shortened by 9 bases and J by 6 bases, with 9 bases between the two germline ends. As DNA, the CDR3 is TGTGCCATTCTAGTCTTCAATGAGCAGTTCTTC. Translation: CAILVFNEQFF.

The chain couples TRBV5-1 to TRBJ1-5, with D unclear. The CDR3 consists of 14 residues. Germline lookup yields CDR1 SGHRS and CDR2 YFSETQ. V was pared by 0 bases and J by 6 bases, with 10 bases between. The CDR3 DNA sequence: TGCGCCAGCAGCTTGGACGGAGTAGTTCAGCCCCAGCATTTT. This codes for CASSLDGVVQPQHF.

This clone was seen only a few times. The chain joins TRBV7-9 to TRBJ2-2, with 7 bases fitting TRBD1. The CDR3 has 17 amino acids. Losses at the gene ends were 4 bases for V and 5 bases for J; bases not matched to a gene: 13. Germline lookup yields CDR1 SEHNR and CDR2 FQNEAQ (reference sequence). CDR3 protein: CASSSTGDRVGTGELFF. The DNA for the CDR3 is TGTGCCAGCAGCTCGACTGGCGACAGGGTCGGGACCGGGGAGCTGTTTTTT.

This chain connects TRBV28 to TRBJ2-1, with 9 nucleotides matching TRBD2. The J segment lost 7 bases and the V segment lost 7 bases, leaving 11 bases of the junction unmatched. This CDR3 has 15 residues. Germline V CDR1 and CDR2: MDHEN, SYDVKM. The CDR3 DNA is TGTGCCAGCAACCATCGGAGCGGGGGGAGAAATGAGCAGTTCTTC. Protein: CASNHRSGGRNEQFF.

The chain recombines TRBV2 with TRBJ2-7; D is unresolved. The CDR3 covers 11 residues. The germline V gene has CDR1 SNHLY and CDR2 FYNNEI. Trimming shortened V by 2 bases and J by 7 bases, and 6 bases separated the two germline ends. CDR3 bases: TGTGCCAGCAGTGAATGGTCAGAGCAGTACTTC. As protein: CASSEWSEQYF.

This sequence joins TRBV7-4 and TRBJ1-3, with D unresolved. Trimming pared 5 bases from V and 0 bases from J, leaving 14 bases between. Germline assignment: CDR1 SGHVT and CDR2 SQSDAQ. The CDR3 runs to 16 residues. The CDR3 sequence is CASSPHCVHSGNTIYF. As DNA, the CDR3 is TGTGCCAGCAGCCCCCATTGCGTGCACTCTGGAAACACCATATATTTT.

The rearrangement links TRBV7-9 to TRBJ2-1, with D perhaps TRBD1 (5 bases). The V end lost 5 bases, the J end lost 9 bases, and 11 bases lay between the germline ends. In germline, CDR1 is SEHNR, CDR2 FQNEAQ (reference sequence). The CDR3 totals 12 residues. The CDR3 DNA is TGTGCCAGCAGCCCTCAGGGCGCTGAGCAGTTCTTC. Protein sequence: CASSPQGAEQFF.

The rearrangement uses TRBV28 and TRBJ1-4, with 7 bases lining up with TRBD1. The CDR3 totals 15 residues. V gave up 6 bases and J gave up 0 bases; unmatched junction bases: 4. Germline CDR1 is MDHEN and CDR2 is SYDVKM. The CDR3, as DNA: TGTGCCAGCAGCTCTACAGGGGCAACTAATGAAAAACTGTTTTTT. It encodes CASSSTGATNEKLFF.

The V call is TRBV10-1, the J call TRBJ1-3; D is possibly TRBD1 (6 bases). V lost 6 bases, J lost 0 bases, and 12 bases lay in between. Germline V gene lookup returns CDR1 WNHNN and CDR2 SYGVQD (reference sequence). This CDR3 is built from 15 residues. CDR3 coding DNA: TGCGCCAGCAGACCGGACAGCAGCTCTGGAAACACCATATATTTT. As protein: CASRPDSSSGNTIYF.

V usage is TRBV28 and J usage is TRBJ2-3; 7 positions match TRBD2. J lost 4 bases, V lost 6 bases, and 13 bases had no gene match. Germline V gene lookup returns CDR1 MDHEN and CDR2 SYDVKM. The length of the CDR3 is 16 residues. CDR3 residues: CASSLIGGGPSDTQYF. The CDR3 nucleotides are TGTGCCAGCAGCCTTATCGGGGGAGGGCCGTCAGATACGCAGTATTTT.

This clone was seen once. This chain connects TRBV5-4 to TRBJ2-3, with 10 bases identical to TRBD2. The CDR3 covers 15 residues. Trimming took 3 bases from V and 4 from J; bases not matched to a gene: 5. Germline V lookup: CDR1 SGHNT, CDR2 YYREEE (reference sequence). The CDR3 here is CASSSSGGAADTQYF. The CDR3 bases are TGTGCCAGCAGCTCAAGCGGGGGGGCCGCAGATACGCAGTATTTT.

This clone was detected only a few times. The V call is TRBV7-9, the J call TRBJ1-2; 7 nucleotides agree with TRBD1. Germline V gives CDR1 SEHNR, CDR2 FQNEAQ (reference sequence). J lost 8 bases, V lost 1 base, and 16 bases had no gene match. The CDR3 consists of 17 residues. CDR3 loop: CASSLEGARDRFSGYTF. DNA of the CDR3: TGTGCCAGCAGCTTAGAGGGGGCGCGGGACCGCTTTTCCGGCTACACCTTC.

The chain employs TRBV7-6 and TRBJ2-7; 8 bases agree with TRBD2. The J segment lost 2 bases and the V segment lost 4 bases, leaving 4 bases of the junction unmatched. The V gene's germline CDR1 is SGHVS and CDR2 FNYEAQ. The CDR3 has 14 residues. In DNA form, the CDR3 reads TGTGCCAGCAGCTCTGTAGCGGGGACCTACGAGCAGTACTTC. It codes for CASSSVAGTYEQYF.

This clone was picked up a small number of times. The V call is TRBV5-1, the J call TRBJ2-7; D uncertain. Germline V gene lookup returns CDR1 SGHRS and CDR2 YFSETQ. The CDR3 is made up of 13 amino acids. The V end lost 4 bases, the J end lost 3 bases, and 11 bases lay between the germline ends. The chain's CDR3 is CASSHPNSYEQYF. The CDR3 nucleotides read TGCGCCAGCAGCCACCCAAACAGCTACGAGCAGTACTTC.

The gene calls are TRBV7-2 and TRBJ2-3; the D is unclear. The CDR3 length is 14 residues. Trimming removed 0 bases at V and 10 bases at J, with 14 bases between. Germline assignment: CDR1 SGHTA and CDR2 FQGNSA. The CDR3 loop reads CASSLALGDAAQYF. Here the CDR3 DNA reads TGTGCCAGCAGCTTAGCGCTCGGAGACGCTGCGCAGTATTTT.

The chain combines TRBV28 with TRBJ2-5, with D perhaps matching TRBD1 (5 bases). The germline V gene encodes CDR1 MDHEN and CDR2 SYDVKM. Trimming took 1 base from V and 5 from J, leaving 20 bases between them. The length of the CDR3 is 17 residues. The DNA of the CDR3 is TGTGCCAGCAGTTTATCAAGGGGTCTGGGCTCATGGGAGACCCAGTACTTC. Translating gives CASSLSRGLGSWETQYF.

The chain combines TRBV11-3 with TRBJ2-7, with a weak D call TRBD1 (7 bases). From germline, CDR1 is SGHNT and CDR2 YENEEA. The ends were cut back, 1 base at V and 4 bases at J, with 14 bases in the middle. The CDR3 loop spans 15 amino acids. CDR3 protein: CASSLVQTGTYEQYF. The CDR3 DNA reads TGTGCCAGCAGCTTAGTCCAGACAGGGACTTACGAGCAGTACTTC. Supplemented by reference TRBV11-3 and TRBJ2-7, the full variable domain reads EAGVVQSPRYKIIEKKQPVAFWCNPISGHNTLYWYLQNLGQGPELLIRYENEEAVDDSQLPKDRFSAERLKGVDSTLKIQPAELGDSAVYLCASSLVQTGTYEQYFGPGTRLTVT.

This chain connects TRBV27 to TRBJ1-5; no definite D call. V was pared by 5 bases and J by 6 bases, with 14 bases between. The germline gives CDR1 MNHEY, CDR2 SMNVEV (reference sequence). This CDR3 spans 14 amino acids. CDR3 amino acids: CASSPAQWGQPQHF. The CDR3 DNA reads TGTGCCAGCAGTCCTGCACAGTGGGGTCAGCCCCAGCATTTT.

This clone was observed a handful of times. The chain employs TRBV19 and TRBJ2-2, with D perhaps assigned TRBD1 or TRBD2 (6 bases each). The germline V and J ends were trimmed by 10 bases and 5 bases, with 20 bases remaining between them. The CDR3 is made up of 15 amino acids. Germline CDR1 is LNHDA and CDR2 is SQIVND (reference sequence). Written as DNA, the CDR3 is TGTGCCATCTCACAGGGCCATGGAGGGACCGGGGAGCTGTTTTTT. Protein sequence: CAISQGHGGTGELFF.

The V gene is TRBV14, the J gene TRBJ2-7; no clear D gene. CDR3 length: 14 residues. In germline, CDR1 is SGHDN, CDR2 FVKESK. Trimming took 0 bases from V and 3 from J, leaving 9 bases between them. The CDR3 here is CASSQDLPGYEQYF. CDR3 bases: TGTGCCAGCAGCCAAGATCTTCCTGGCTACGAGCAGTACTTC.

The chain uses TRBV4-3 and TRBJ1-1; no clear D gene. CDR3 length: 16 residues. Germline V gives CDR1 LGHNA, CDR2 YSLEER. V shed 1 base and J shed 3 bases, with 15 bases lying between them. CDR3 coding DNA: TGCGCCAGCAGCCAAGTTTGGGTTTCTCCGTACACTGAAGCTTTCTTT. Amino acids: CASSQVWVSPYTEAFF.

The chain combines TRBV6-5 with TRBJ1-2, with D unresolved. Germline values: CDR1 MNHEY, CDR2 SVGAGI. The CDR3 runs to 14 residues. Deletions cut 0 bases from V and 0 bases from J, with 5 bases between. DNA of the CDR3: TGTGCCAGCAGTTACTCGTTATCTAACTATGGCTACACCTTC. This translates into CASSYSLSNYGYTF.

Comments on this clone: Within the sample, other DNA sequences also encode this same CDR3. The chain has TRBV6-5 and TRBJ2-7; 8 nucleotides match TRBD1. This CDR3 comprises 13 residues. Unmatched junction bases numbered 5, after V lost 7 bases and J lost 3 bases. Germline CDR1 MNHEY, CDR2 SVGAGI. CDR3 DNA: TGTGCCAGCACTCGTGGGACAGGCTACGAGCAGTACTTC. Amino acids: CASTRGTGYEQYF.

This sequence joins TRBV19 and TRBJ2-7; 8 bases map to TRBD1. CDR1 is LNHDA, CDR2 SQIVND, per germline (reference sequence). With V trimmed by 7 bases and J by 3 bases, 11 bases remained unmatched. The CDR3 extends over 15 amino acids. The CDR3 is CASTPGTGIFYEQYF. The CDR3 DNA reads as TGTGCCAGTACTCCCGGGACAGGAATTTTCTACGAGCAGTACTTC.

V and J are TRBV19 and TRBJ2-3, with 7 nucleotides matching TRBD1. The CDR3 extends over 15 amino acids. V lost 3 bases, J lost 4 bases, and 7 bases stayed unmatched. Germline values: CDR1 LNHDA, CDR2 SQIVND (reference sequence). CDR3 in amino acids: CASSISGTDPDTQYF. CDR3 coding DNA: TGTGCCAGTAGTATCTCCGGGACAGATCCAGATACGCAGTATTTT.

The V call is TRBV2, the J call TRBJ1-2; perhaps TRBD1 as D (5 bases). The V end lost 6 bases, the J end lost 8 bases, and 7 bases lay between the germline ends. Per the germline V gene, CDR1 is SNHLY and CDR2 is FYNNEI. CDR3 length: 10 amino acids. The CDR3 DNA follows: TGTGCCAGCAGCAGGGTAGGCTACACCTTC. This codes for CASSRVGYTF.